This passage covers 7 T cell receptor beta chains from one sample sequenced in a study of cytomegalovirus exposure and HLA in healthy donors. Clones were read by immunoSEQ multiplex PCR, and TCRdb kept only the in-frame ones, dropping some. The sample consists of about 130,000 clones, about nine tenths of them appearing once. The sample comprised PBMCs. These receptors were obtained from a man aged 30 to 39 in good health and CMV-seronegative.

The gene calls are TRBV5-8 and TRBJ2-1, with 9 bases identical to TRBD2. Germline assignment: CDR1 SGHTS and CDR2 YDEGEE. The CDR3 has 13 residues. V was clipped by 4 bases and J by 8 bases; unmatched bases: 4. Here the CDR3 reads CASSRRLADEQFF. The CDR3 coding sequence is TGTGCCAGCAGCCGAAGACTAGCGGATGAGCAGTTCTTC.

The chain couples TRBV12-5 to TRBJ1-5; TRBD1 matches at 7 bases. CDR1 and CDR2 from the germline V gene are LGHNT and FRNRAP. The CDR3 contains 17 residues. The junction had 11 bases not matched to a gene; V was cut back by 6 bases and J by 0 bases. DNA for the CDR3: TGTGCTAGTGGCCACAAAACCGGGACAGATAGCAATCAGCCCCAGCATTTT. It is translated as CASGHKTGTDSNQPQHF.

The V and J genes are TRBV6-1 and TRBJ2-5; TRBD2 might be the D (5 bases). Trimming cost V 4 bases and J 4 bases, with 13 bases left between them. CDR3 length: 14 residues. In germline, CDR1 is MNHNS, CDR2 SASEGT. CDR3 in amino acids: CASSGILDTETQYF. CDR3 nucleotides: TGTGCCAGCAGTGGGATACTAGATACAGAGACCCAGTACTTC.

This clone has a handful of counts. The genes are TRBV5-5 and TRBJ2-7, with 7 bases identical to TRBD1. V lost 2 bases and J lost 4; bases outside the gene matches: 9. The CDR3 has 15 amino acids. CDR1 is SGHKS, CDR2 YYEKEE, per germline (reference sequence). CDR3 protein: CASSLLQGRSYEQYF. CDR3 coding DNA: TGTGCCAGCAGCTTATTACAGGGGCGTTCGTACGAGCAGTACTTC.

This chain links TRBV30 with TRBJ2-1; 7 bases line up with TRBD2. The CDR3 length is 15 residues. CDR1 is GTSNPN, CDR2 SVGIG, per germline (reference sequence). V lost 3 bases, J lost 2 bases, and 7 bases stayed unmatched. CDR3 in amino acids: CAWRRLAIPYNEQFF. CDR3 in DNA: TGTGCCTGGAGGAGACTAGCAATTCCCTACAATGAGCAGTTCTTC.

V is TRBV18 and J is TRBJ1-3; the match to TRBD1 covers 7 bases. V lost 6 bases, J lost 4 bases, and 6 bases stayed unmatched. This CDR3 contains 14 residues. The germline gives CDR1 KGHSH, CDR2 LQKENI. The CDR3 loop reads CASSRQGTGNTIYF. The CDR3 bases are TGTGCCAGCTCGCGACAGGGAACCGGAAACACCATATATTTT.

This chain joins TRBV7-8 and TRBJ1-1; 9 bases are shared with TRBD1. The CDR3 consists of 15 residues. CDR1 is SGHVS and CDR2 is FQNEAQ in the germline V gene. V shed 2 bases, J shed 11 bases, and the junction held 12 bases outside the gene matches. The DNA for the CDR3 is TGTGCCAGCAGCTTATCCACCGGGACAGGGTATACGGCTTTCTTT. Translated, it gives CASSLSTGTGYTAFF.